This entry lists 21 T cell receptor beta chains sequenced from one sample in a study of early stage breast cancer tumors. Data came from immunoSEQ multiplex PCR; TCRdb stores just in-frame clones and leaves some out. This sample has more than 65,000 clones, with 80% found just once. Material: blood. The receptors were sampled from a person aged 40 to 50 with breast cancer.

The chain combines TRBV6-1 with TRBJ2-7, with a tentative D call TRBD2 (6 bases). The CDR3 totals 13 residues. Germline values: CDR1 MNHNS, CDR2 SASEGT. With 1 base removed from V and 6 bases from J, the gap between germline ends came to 10 bases. The CDR3 coding sequence is TGTGCCAGCAGTGAAGGGCGGGGATTCGAGCAGTACTTC. Amino acids: CASSEGRGFEQYF.

The chain employs TRBV6-5 and TRBJ1-4; 8 bases agree with TRBD1. The V and J ends lost 3 bases and 2 bases, in that order; junction bases with no gene match: 2. The germline V gene encodes CDR1 MNHEY and CDR2 SVGAGI. This CDR3 has 15 residues. CDR3 DNA sequence: TGTGCCAGCAGTTATTGGACAGGGACTAATGAAAAACTGTTTTTT. Translation gives CASSYWTGTNEKLFF.

This sequence joins TRBV7-9 and TRBJ1-3, with D hard to call. With 1 base removed from V and 0 bases from J, the gap between germline ends came to 7 bases. From germline, CDR1 is SEHNR and CDR2 FQNEAQ (reference sequence). The CDR3 is 15 residues long. The DNA of the CDR3 is TGTGCCAGCAGCTTAGGCTCAGCCTCTGGAAACACCATATATTTT. It translates to CASSLGSASGNTIYF.

V and J are TRBV29-1 and TRBJ2-2; 7 nucleotides agree with TRBD2. V lost 6 bases to trimming and J lost 1 base; unmatched junction nucleotides: 8. In germline, CDR1 is SQVTM, CDR2 ANQGSEA. The CDR3 consists of 15 residues. CDR3 loop: CSVEMTSLNTGELFF. CDR3 nucleotides: TGCAGCGTCGAAATGACTAGCTTGAACACCGGGGAGCTGTTTTTT.

The rearrangement joins TRBV19 to TRBJ2-5; 7 nucleotides match TRBD1. Germline CDR1 and CDR2: LNHDA and SQIVND (reference sequence). The J segment lost 5 bases and the V segment lost 8 bases, leaving 11 bases of the junction unmatched. This CDR3 is 14 amino acids long. The chain's CDR3 is CASDRRDSDETQYF. The CDR3 nucleotides read TGTGCCAGTGACCGCCGGGACAGCGATGAGACCCAGTACTTC. Together with reference TRBV19 and TRBJ2-5, the CDR3 gives the full variable domain: DGGITQSPKYLFRKEGQNVTLSCEQNLNHDAMYWYRQDPGQGLRLIYYSQIVNDFQKGDIAEGYSVSREKKESFPLTVTSAQKNPTAFYLCASDRRDSDETQYFGPGTRLLVL.

This clone came up once. This sample includes further DNA sequences coding for the same CDR3. The chain has TRBV27 and TRBJ1-2, with D perhaps matching TRBD1 (5 bases). Germline CDR1 reads MNHEY; CDR2 reads SMNVEV (reference sequence). This CDR3 is built from 13 residues. Trimming left V 5 bases short and J 4 bases short, with 11 bases between. As DNA, the CDR3 is TGTGCCAGCAGTGTCGGGGGTCTCTATGGCTACACCTTC. It codes for CASSVGGLYGYTF.

This clone was counted a single time. V and J are TRBV6-5 and TRBJ2-7, with 12 bases fitting TRBD2. V lost 4 bases and J lost 2; bases outside the gene matches: 3. This CDR3 region has 15 residues. Germline CDR1 is MNHEY and CDR2 is SVGAGI. The chain's CDR3 is CASSFRLAGAYEQYF. The CDR3 DNA reads TGTGCCAGCAGTTTTCGACTAGCGGGAGCCTACGAGCAGTACTTC.

The chain employs TRBV6-1 and TRBJ2-3; D remains unclear. Germline-derived CDR1 and CDR2 are MNHNS and SASEGT. V lost 4 bases to trimming and J lost 1 base, with 6 bases between them. This CDR3 spans 13 amino acids. The CDR3, as DNA: TGTGCCAGCAGTGTTCGGGGCACAGATACGCAGTATTTT. Protein sequence: CASSVRGTDTQYF.

A single count supports this clone. The chain is built from TRBV7-9 and TRBJ1-2; the match to TRBD1 covers 9 bases. V was pared by 5 bases and J by 3 bases, with 4 bases of the junction left unmatched. CDR3 size: 14 residues. CDR1 SEHNR and CDR2 FQNEAQ come from the germline V gene (reference sequence). The CDR3 DNA sequence: TGTGCCAGCAGCGCACAGGGGGCCTACTATGGCTACACCTTC. This encodes CASSAQGAYYGYTF.

This chain links TRBV27 with TRBJ1-4, with unresolved D. Germline V gene data show CDR1 as MNHEY and CDR2 as SMNVEV (reference sequence). This CDR3 has 13 amino acids. The V and J ends lost 6 bases and 8 bases respectively, with 13 bases between them. The CDR3 sequence: CASSRPGMEKLFF. In DNA, the CDR3 is TGTGCCAGCAGCCGACCTGGGATGGAAAAACTGTTTTTT. Using reference TRBV27 and TRBJ1-4 for the parts outside the CDR3, the full variable domain is EAQVTQNPRYLITVTGKKLTVTCSQNMNHEYMSWYRQDPGLGLRQIYYSMNVEVTDKGDVPEGYKVSRKEKRNFPLILESPSPNQTSLYFCASSRPGMEKLFFGSGTQLSVL.

The rearrangement links TRBV11-1 to TRBJ1-1; maybe TRBD1 (6 bases). The CDR3 runs to 17 residues. CDR1 and CDR2 (germline): SGHAT, FQDESV (reference sequence). Trimming left V 1 base short and J 5 bases short, with 20 bases between. The CDR3 sequence is CASSLDPTGTGRTEAFF. In DNA, the CDR3 is TGTGCCAGCAGCTTAGACCCCACCGGAACAGGGAGGACTGAAGCTTTCTTT.

The V gene is TRBV7-6, the J gene TRBJ2-7; D might be TRBD1 (5 bases). V was shortened by 5 bases and J by 7 bases, with 15 bases between the two germline ends. The germline V gene encodes CDR1 SGHVS and CDR2 FNYEAQ. CDR3 size: 13 residues. CDR3 nucleotides: TGTGCCAGCAGCCCGTATCAGGGTTGGGAGCAGTACTTC. This gives the protein CASSPYQGWEQYF.

The CDR3 DNA sequence: TGTGCCAGCAGCGACATGGCGGGAGGGCAAGAGACCCAGTACTTC. Translating it yields CASSDMAGGQETQYF. J is TRBJ2-5 and V is TRBV11-2; 9 bases map to TRBD2. The germline gives CDR1 SGHAT, CDR2 FQNNGV. Unmatched junction bases numbered 6, after V lost 5 bases and J lost 2 bases. This CDR3 comprises 15 residues.

This chain links TRBV2 with TRBJ2-7, with D unresolved. Trimming removed 7 bases from V and 5 bases from J, with 12 bases in between. The CDR3 consists of 12 residues. Germline V gene data show CDR1 as SNHLY and CDR2 as FYNNEI. CDR3 in amino acids: CASTASRHEQYF. CDR3 sequence (DNA): TGTGCCAGCACCGCGAGCAGGCACGAGCAGTACTTC.

V is TRBV11-2 and J is TRBJ2-1; 8 bases agree with TRBD2. The CDR3 sequence is 15 residues long. V lost 4 bases to trimming and J lost 0 bases; unmatched junction nucleotides: 2. Germline V gene sequence: CDR1 SGHAT, CDR2 FQNNGV. The CDR3, as DNA: TGTGCCAGCAGCTCAAGCGGGAGCTCCTACAATGAGCAGTTCTTC. Translation gives CASSSSGSSYNEQFF.

This clone was counted between two and nine times. The chain links TRBV19 to TRBJ2-7; TRBD2 agrees at 7 bases. The CDR3 has 14 residues. After removal of 7 bases from V and 5 bases from J, the junction contained 11 bases not matched to a gene. Germline V lookup: CDR1 LNHDA, CDR2 SQIVND (reference sequence). The CDR3 here is CASTPTSNFNEQYF. The DNA of the CDR3 is TGTGCCAGTACCCCGACTAGCAATTTCAACGAGCAGTACTTC.

The rearrangement links TRBV14 to TRBJ1-1; a possible D gene is TRBD1 (6 bases). Trimming removed 0 bases from V and 2 bases from J, with 13 bases in between. Germline CDR1 SGHDN, CDR2 FVKESK. CDR3 length: 16 residues. The CDR3 here is CASSQERGTLNTEAFF. The CDR3 coding sequence is TGTGCCAGCAGCCAAGAAAGGGGGACATTAAACACTGAAGCTTTCTTT.

The V gene is TRBV28, the J gene TRBJ1-5; weak D call: TRBD1 (6 bases). This CDR3 comprises 15 residues. The V gene's germline CDR1 is MDHEN and CDR2 SYDVKM. V was shortened by 0 bases and J by 6 bases, with 12 bases between the two germline ends. This CDR3 reads CASSLWQGSSQPQHF. The DNA for the CDR3 is TGTGCCAGCAGTTTATGGCAGGGGTCTAGTCAGCCCCAGCATTTT.

There are a few counts of this clone. The rearrangement links TRBV2 to TRBJ1-2; D might be TRBD1 (5 bases). Germline values: CDR1 SNHLY, CDR2 FYNNEI. The V end was cut by 3 bases, the J end by 3 bases, with 11 bases between. The CDR3 runs 14 residues. The CDR3: CASSDPQGDYGYTF. The CDR3 nucleotides are TGTGCCAGCAGTGACCCTCAGGGTGACTATGGCTACACCTTC.

The CDR3 sequence is CASSPPAVGQFF. In DNA form, the CDR3 reads TGTGCCAGCTCACCACCTGCTGTCGGGCAGTTCTTC. The chain joins TRBV18 to TRBJ2-1; no clear D. The V end lost 0 bases, the J end lost 12 bases, and 9 bases lay between the germline ends. There are 12 residues in the CDR3. Germline CDR1 is KGHSH and CDR2 is LQKENI.

This clone has just a few counts. The chain employs TRBV30 and TRBJ2-2; no reliable D call. Per germline, CDR1 GTSNPN and CDR2 SVGIG (reference sequence). The V end lost 0 bases, the J end lost 8 bases, and 10 bases lay between the germline ends. The CDR3 runs to 13 residues. For the CDR3, the DNA is TGTGCCTGGAGTGTACAGAGCCCGGGGGAGCTGTTTTTT. This sequence encodes CAWSVQSPGELFF.